Below, 23 T cell receptor beta chains from the same sample are listed, as sequenced in a study of T cell responses to AZD1222 COVID-19 vaccine (dated by TCRdb to the early 2020s). Receptors were amplified or captured by the immunoSEQ multiplex PCR assay. TCRdb took this table from immuneACCESS and kept in-frame rearrangements with V and J called. Such tables lack part of the clones; where checked against another copy, unresolved V genes explain under half of the gap, and the rest is unexplained. Recorded for this sample are approximately 170,000 clones; around 87% of them occurred a single time. The top ten clones comprise approximately 7.2% of the sample. What the time point label conveys for this sample: baseline before first vaccination. Material: peripheral blood, obtained on day 0 of AZD1222 vaccination. Receptors originate from an adult in good health.

The J gene is TRBJ2-2, the V gene TRBV30; D possibly corresponds to TRBD1 (6 bases). Germline V gene sequence: CDR1 GTSNPN, CDR2 SVGIG (reference sequence). With 2 bases removed from V and 0 bases from J, the gap between germline ends came to 10 bases. There are 15 residues in the CDR3. The CDR3 protein is CAWSFGTPNTGELFF. The DNA of the CDR3 is TGTGCCTGGAGTTTTGGGACACCGAACACCGGGGAGCTGTTTTTT.

This sequence joins TRBV2 and TRBJ2-3, with D maybe TRBD2 (6 bases). Trimming left V 9 bases short and J 1 base short, with 17 bases between. The CDR3 extends over 15 amino acids. The V gene's germline CDR1 is SNHLY and CDR2 FYNNEI. The CDR3 DNA sequence: TGTGCCAGTGGGGAACTGGGGAGGCGCACAGATACGCAGTATTTT. Translation: CASGELGRRTDTQYF.

The chain couples TRBV3-1 (or the pseudogene TRBV3-2) to TRBJ2-2, with 10 bases lining up with TRBD2. V shed 2 bases, J shed 4 bases, and the junction held 7 bases outside the gene matches. The CDR3 spans 17 residues. Germline CDR1 and CDR2: LGHDT and YNNKEL (reference sequence). DNA of the CDR3: TGTGCCAGCAGCCAACAGCGGGGGGGCGTAAGCACCGGGGAGCTGTTTTTT. Protein: CASSQQRGGVSTGELFF.

V usage is TRBV3-1 (or the pseudogene TRBV3-2) and J usage is TRBJ2-3; D might be TRBD2 (5 bases). The CDR3 runs to 14 residues. The germline CDR1 and CDR2 sequences are LGHDT and YNNKEL (reference sequence). V dropped 1 base and J dropped 7 bases, with 12 bases sitting between them. CDR3 residues: CASSQGGLVNTQYF. The CDR3 DNA follows: TGTGCCAGCAGCCAAGGCGGGCTAGTTAATACGCAGTATTTT.

V usage is TRBV19 and J usage is TRBJ2-1; unclear D gene. The germline V gene has CDR1 LNHDA and CDR2 SQIVND (reference sequence). Trimming removed 3 bases at V and 0 bases at J, with 6 bases between. There are 14 residues in the CDR3. DNA for the CDR3: TGTGCCAGTAGTATGACGGCCTCCTACAATGAGCAGTTCTTC. This encodes CASSMTASYNEQFF.

The chain carries TRBV7-8 and TRBJ2-7; either TRBD1 or TRBD2 may supply D (5 bases each). V was trimmed by 1 base and J by 2 bases, leaving 6 bases between them. Germline CDR1 and CDR2: SGHVS and FQNEAQ. The CDR3 runs 13 residues. The CDR3 bases are TGTGCCAGCAGCTTAGGGGACCCCTACGAGCAGTACTTC. Its protein is CASSLGDPYEQYF.

V usage is TRBV20-1 and J usage is TRBJ2-3, with 13 bases fitting TRBD2. The germline gives CDR1 DFQATT, CDR2 SNEGSKA (reference sequence). Losses at the gene ends were 3 bases for V and 1 base for J; bases not matched to a gene: 10. The CDR3 spans 18 residues. CDR3 coding DNA: TGCAGTGCTAGTACTCCCGCCGGGACTAGCGGGGGCACAGATACGCAGTATTTT. Translating it yields CSASTPAGTSGGTDTQYF.

On this clone: The same CDR3 can be traced to other DNA sequences in this sample. This chain uses TRBV10-3 with TRBJ1-2; D possibly corresponds to TRBD1 (5 bases). Germline assignment: CDR1 ENHRY and CDR2 SYGVKD. The length of the CDR3 is 17 residues. Between the trimmed V and J ends, which lost 8 bases and 0 bases, there was a span of 22 bases. CDR3 DNA sequence: TGTGCCATCCGGCGGGGGGGGGACCAGGGCACTAACTATGGCTACACCTTC. Translating gives CAIRRGGDQGTNYGYTF.

The CDR3 is CASSLGRSSYNSPLHF. In DNA, the CDR3 is TGTGCCAGCAGCTTGGGGAGGAGCTCCTATAATTCACCCCTCCACTTT. The V gene is TRBV5-4, the J gene TRBJ1-6; D gene uncertain. Trimming pared 0 bases from V and 0 bases from J, leaving 7 bases between. Germline CDR1 reads SGHNT; CDR2 reads YYREEE (reference sequence). CDR3 length: 16 amino acids.

The chain carries TRBV11-3 and TRBJ2-1; 8 bases agree with TRBD1. V shed 0 bases, J shed 11 bases, and the junction held 9 bases outside the gene matches. The CDR3 loop spans 15 amino acids. CDR1 is SGHNT, CDR2 YENEEA, per germline. DNA for the CDR3: TGTGCCAGCAGCTTAGATCAGTCGGGACAGGAGAAGCAGTTCTTC. This translates into CASSLDQSGQEKQFF.

This clone has a single count. The V gene is TRBV30, the J gene TRBJ2-7, with D perhaps TRBD1 or TRBD2 (5 bases each). The CDR3 consists of 14 residues. Germline CDR1 reads GTSNPN; CDR2 reads SVGIG (reference sequence). The V and J ends lost 4 bases and 0 bases respectively, with 13 bases between them. In DNA form, the CDR3 reads TGTGCCTGGAATAGGGACGGGCCCTCCTACGAGCAGTACTTC. It encodes CAWNRDGPSYEQYF.

The chain carries TRBV6-5 and TRBJ2-1, with a possible D match to TRBD2 (7 bases). CDR3 length equals 14 residues. The V gene's germline CDR1 is MNHEY and CDR2 SVGAGI. V was cut by 6 bases and J by 7 bases, with 16 bases left in between. The DNA of the CDR3 is TGTGCCAGCAGCCACACGGGGGGCCTGAATGAGCAGTTCTTC. Translation: CASSHTGGLNEQFF.

The chain has TRBV3-1 (or the pseudogene TRBV3-2) and TRBJ2-7; TRBD2 might be the D (7 bases). Germline values: CDR1 LGHDT, CDR2 YNNKEL (reference sequence). V was clipped by 2 bases and J by 2 bases, with 13 bases between them. This CDR3 region has 15 residues. CDR3 DNA sequence: TGTGCCAGCAGCCAATCAGCGGGACATCCCTACGAGCAGTACGTC. This translates into CASSQSAGHPYEQYV.

The chain employs TRBV7-9 and TRBJ1-1; TRBD1 agrees at 7 bases. V dropped 5 bases and J dropped 1; count of bases not matched to a gene: 4. The germline CDR1 and CDR2 sequences are SEHNR and FQNEAQ (reference sequence). There are 14 residues in the CDR3. DNA of the CDR3: TGTGCCAGCAGCCCGGGACAGTCGAACACTGAAGCTTTCTTT. It translates to CASSPGQSNTEAFF.

The chain combines TRBV5-8 with TRBJ1-3; D is uncertain. The CDR3 is 13 residues long. The V gene's germline CDR1 is SGHTS and CDR2 YDEGEE. The V end was cut by 5 bases, the J end by 4 bases, with 10 bases between. CDR3 bases: TGTGCCAGCAGTCTACCCCGCGGAAACACCATATATTTT. Protein sequence: CASSLPRGNTIYF.

The chain combines TRBV5-6 with TRBJ2-7, with no clear D. The ends were cut back, 0 bases at V and 6 bases at J, with 4 bases in the middle. The CDR3 totals 11 residues. From germline, CDR1 is SGHDT and CDR2 YYEEEE. The CDR3 DNA sequence: TGTGCCAGCAGCTTGGCTCTCGAGCAGTACTTC. Encoded protein: CASSLALEQYF.

The chain joins TRBV12-2 to TRBJ1-4. TRBV12-2 is annotated as a pseudogene. CDR3 length: 14 residues. The CDR3 region is CASRKKPGAEKLFF. CDR3 in DNA: TGTGCAAGTCGAAAAAAACCGGGGGCTGAAAAACTGTTTTTT.

The V call is TRBV7-9, the J call TRBJ2-5; TRBD1 might be the D (6 bases). There are 17 residues in the CDR3. The germline gives CDR1 SEHNR, CDR2 FQNEAQ (reference sequence). V lost 4 bases to trimming and J lost 0 bases, with 18 bases between them. The CDR3 reads CASSSPDRDRNQETQYF. CDR3 bases: TGTGCCAGCAGCTCCCCCGACAGAGACAGGAACCAAGAGACCCAGTACTTC.

The genes are TRBV6-5 and TRBJ2-7; D not certain. This CDR3 has 13 residues. The V end was cut by 0 bases, the J end by 0 bases, with 3 bases between. Germline V gives CDR1 MNHEY, CDR2 SVGAGI. CDR3 protein: CASSYSLSYEQYF. CDR3 nucleotides: TGTGCCAGCAGTTACTCCCTCTCCTACGAGCAGTACTTC.

The count of this clone is one. This chain uses TRBV10-3 with TRBJ2-3, with D perhaps matching TRBD1 (5 bases). The CDR3 loop spans 15 amino acids. From germline, CDR1 is ENHRY and CDR2 SYGVKD. V was cut by 5 bases and J by 0 bases, with 12 bases left in between. The CDR3 sequence: CAISTQGGSTDTQYF. DNA for the CDR3: TGTGCCATCAGTACCCAGGGCGGAAGCACAGATACGCAGTATTTT.

The V call is TRBV4-2, the J call TRBJ1-1; D is undetermined. Germline V gene data show CDR1 as LGHNA and CDR2 as YNFKEQ. This CDR3 comprises 14 residues. The germline V and J ends were trimmed by 1 base and 1 base, with 7 bases remaining between them. CDR3 loop: CASSQVSGNTEAFF. CDR3 DNA: TGTGCCAGCAGCCAAGTATCGGGGAACACTGAAGCTTTCTTT.

J is TRBJ1-4 and V is TRBV6-5, with D unclear. Per the germline V gene, CDR1 is MNHEY and CDR2 is SVGAGI. With 8 bases removed from V and 0 bases from J, the gap between germline ends came to 10 bases. CDR3 length equals 14 residues. The CDR3 loop is CASSHRTTNEKLFF. The CDR3 coding sequence is TGTGCCAGCTCCCATAGGACAACTAATGAAAAACTGTTTTTT.

The chain uses TRBV5-1 and TRBJ2-1; 7 bases fit TRBD1. Trimming removed 4 bases from V and 5 bases from J; junction bases left unmatched: 3. The germline gives CDR1 SGHRS, CDR2 YFSETQ. The CDR3 length is 13 residues. In DNA, the CDR3 is TGCGCCAGCAGCGCTGACAGGGACAATGAGCAGTTCTTC. Translated, it gives CASSADRDNEQFF. Full variable domain (rest looked up from reference TRBV5-1 and TRBJ2-1): KAGVTQTPRYLIKTRGQQVTLSCSPISGHRSVSWYQQTPGQGLQFLFEYFSETQRNKGNFPGRFSGRQFSNSRSEMNVSTLELGDSALYLCASSADRDNEQFFGPGTRLTVL.